Following are 8 T cell receptor beta chains from one sample sequenced in a study of blood T cell repertoires in COVID-19. TCRdb's copy holds only in-frame clones and misses some; the assay was immunoSEQ multiplex PCR. The sample shows 150,000 to 200,000 clones, 81% of them seen only once. The sequenced sample was peripheral blood. These TCRs come from a woman older than 75 with COVID-19, enrolled during active disease.

The V call is TRBV9, the J call TRBJ2-1; TRBD2 matches 9 bases. Germline-derived CDR1 and CDR2 are SGDLS and YYNGEE. The CDR3 contains 14 residues. After removal of 2 bases from V and 5 bases from J, the junction contained 2 bases not matched to a gene. CDR3 nucleotide sequence: TGTGCCAGCAGCGTGGGACTAGCCAACAATGAGCAGTTCTTC. Protein: CASSVGLANNEQFF.

V gene TRBV4-3 combines with J gene TRBJ2-7, with 8 nucleotides matching TRBD2. V dropped 0 bases and J dropped 6; count of bases not matched to a gene: 1. The CDR3 contains 13 residues. Germline values: CDR1 LGHNA, CDR2 YSLEER. CDR3 nucleotides: TGCGCCAGCAGCCAAGATCTAGCGGGCGAGCAGTACTTC. Its protein product is CASSQDLAGEQYF.

The V and J genes are TRBV29-1 and TRBJ1-2; 9 nucleotides align to TRBD1. The CDR3 consists of 13 residues. Germline V gene lookup returns CDR1 SQVTM and CDR2 ANQGSEA. V lost 7 bases to trimming and J lost 8 bases; unmatched junction nucleotides: 11. CDR3 DNA sequence: TGCAGCGCTTCGACAGGGGGGGAGTGGGGCTACACCTTC. This encodes CSASTGGEWGYTF. Based on the CDR3 plus reference TRBV29-1 and TRBJ1-2, the full variable domain is SAVISQKPSRDICQRGTSLTIQCQVDSQVTMMFWYRQQPGQSLTLIATANQGSEATYESGFVIDKFPISRPNLTFSTLTVSNMSPEDSSIYLCSASTGGEWGYTFGSGTRLTVV.

This clone appeared a few times. The chain has TRBV4-3 and TRBJ1-1; 8 positions match TRBD1. Looked up from germline, CDR1 is LGHNA and CDR2 is YSLEER. CDR3 length equals 14 residues. With V trimmed by 4 bases and J by 7 bases, 8 bases remained unmatched. CDR3 nucleotides: TGCGCCAGCAGCCGTAGACAGGGGCCTTATGAAGCTTTCTTT. This translates into CASSRRQGPYEAFF.

In this sample, this clone turned up a few times. This rearrangement joins TRBV27 to TRBJ2-1; TRBD2 matches 8 bases. The CDR3 has 14 amino acids. Germline CDR1 is MNHEY and CDR2 is SMNVEV (reference sequence). V was clipped by 1 base and J by 9 bases; unmatched bases: 5. The CDR3 sequence is CASSLLAGGPEQFF. CDR3 coding DNA: TGTGCCAGCAGTTTATTGGCGGGGGGACCTGAGCAGTTCTTC.

V is TRBV6-2 or TRBV6-3 and J is TRBJ1-5; weak D call: TRBD1 (6 bases). V lost 0 bases, J lost 6 bases, and 9 bases lay in between. Germline assignment: CDR1 MNHEY and CDR2 SVGEGT. The CDR3 is 14 residues long. Written as DNA, the CDR3 is TGTGCCAGCAGTTACTCAGGGGGGGGTCAGCCCCAGCATTTT. It encodes CASSYSGGGQPQHF.

This clone has only a few counts. V gene TRBV30 combines with J gene TRBJ1-6; maybe TRBD1 (6 bases). The germline V gene encodes CDR1 GTSNPN and CDR2 SVGIG (reference sequence). V shed 5 bases and J shed 5 bases, with 16 bases lying between them. The CDR3 has 15 residues. CDR3 DNA: TGTGCCTGGGAGAGTATGGGACACCATAATTCACCCCTCCACTTT. As protein: CAWESMGHHNSPLHF.

This chain uses TRBV2 with TRBJ2-1; the match to TRBD2 covers 10 bases. The CDR3 extends over 16 amino acids. The germline V gene has CDR1 SNHLY and CDR2 FYNNEI. V shed 4 bases, J shed 5 bases, and the junction held 8 bases outside the gene matches. In nucleotides, the CDR3 is TGTGCCAGCAGTGCCTTATTAGCGGGGGGCCACAATGAGCAGTTCTTC. Encoded protein: CASSALLAGGHNEQFF.